This TCR beta chain was captured by sequencing in a study of Graves' ophthalmopathy and Graves' hyperthyroidism. This CDR3 spans 14 amino acids. In germline, CDR1 is MGHDK, CDR2 SYGVNS. Trimming stripped 6 bases from V and 1 base from J, with 12 bases between. The table lists this clonotype with many counts. The PBMC fraction was derived from 9.5 to 10 ml of fresh peripheral blood. From RNA, the CDR3 regions of TCR beta chains were amplified and sequenced. Scientists carried out first-round RT-PCR using HTBI primers and then a second-round multiplex PCR. TCRdb passed the multiplex PCR reads through MiXCR, listing each CDR3 protein once. Here the sample spans 500,000 to 700,000 distinct CDR3 sequences, 22% being singletons.

Sequencing was done on a sample of peripheral blood. The chain combines TRBV25-1 with TRBJ2-5; TRBD2 might be the D (7 bases). This sequence originates from a woman aged 18-35 years with stable Graves' hyperthyroidism. Some clones in this sample may be carry-over from other donors' samples. CDR3 protein: CASRRGGGQETQYF. The CDR3 DNA sequence: TGTGCCAGCAGGCGGGGAGGGGGCCAAGAGACCCAGTACTTC.